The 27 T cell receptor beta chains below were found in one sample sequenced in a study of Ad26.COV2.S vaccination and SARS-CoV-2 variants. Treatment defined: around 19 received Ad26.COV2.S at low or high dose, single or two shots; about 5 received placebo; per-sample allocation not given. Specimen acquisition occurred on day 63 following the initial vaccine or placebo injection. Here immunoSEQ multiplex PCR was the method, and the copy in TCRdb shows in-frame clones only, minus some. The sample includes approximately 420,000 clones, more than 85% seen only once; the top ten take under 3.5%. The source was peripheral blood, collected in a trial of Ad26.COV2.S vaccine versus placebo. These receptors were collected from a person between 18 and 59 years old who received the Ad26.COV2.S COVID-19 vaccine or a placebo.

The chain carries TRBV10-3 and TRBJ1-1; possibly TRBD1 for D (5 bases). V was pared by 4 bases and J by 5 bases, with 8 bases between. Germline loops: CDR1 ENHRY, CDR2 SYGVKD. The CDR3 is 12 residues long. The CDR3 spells CAISGGETEAFF. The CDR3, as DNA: TGTGCCATCAGTGGGGGGGAGACTGAAGCTTTCTTT.

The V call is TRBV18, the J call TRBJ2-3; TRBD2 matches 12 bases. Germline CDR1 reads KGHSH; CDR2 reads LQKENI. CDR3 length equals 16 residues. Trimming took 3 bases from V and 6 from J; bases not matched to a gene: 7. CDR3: CASSPLLAGGTDTQYF. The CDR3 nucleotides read TGTGCCAGCTCACCCTTACTAGCGGGGGGTACGGATACGCAGTATTTT.

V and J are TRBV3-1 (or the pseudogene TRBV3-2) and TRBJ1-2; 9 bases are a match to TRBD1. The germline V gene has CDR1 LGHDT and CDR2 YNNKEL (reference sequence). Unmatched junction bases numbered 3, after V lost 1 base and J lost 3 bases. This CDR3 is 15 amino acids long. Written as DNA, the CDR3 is TGTGCCAGCAGCCAAGCAAGGACAGGGGACTATGGCTACACCTTC. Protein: CASSQARTGDYGYTF.

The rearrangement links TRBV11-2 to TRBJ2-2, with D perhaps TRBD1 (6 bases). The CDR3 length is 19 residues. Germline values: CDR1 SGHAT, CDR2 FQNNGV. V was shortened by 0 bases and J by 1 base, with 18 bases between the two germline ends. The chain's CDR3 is CASSLDSRRGGRNTGELFF. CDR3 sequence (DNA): TGTGCCAGCAGCTTAGACTCAAGGAGAGGGGGTAGGAACACCGGGGAGCTGTTTTTT. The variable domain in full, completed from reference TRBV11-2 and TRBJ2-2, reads EAGVAQSPRYKIIEKRQSVAFWCNPISGHATLYWYQQILGQGPKLLIQFQNNGVVDDSQLPKDRFSAERLKGVDSTLKIQPAKLEDSAVYLCASSLDSRRGGRNTGELFFGEGSRLTVL.

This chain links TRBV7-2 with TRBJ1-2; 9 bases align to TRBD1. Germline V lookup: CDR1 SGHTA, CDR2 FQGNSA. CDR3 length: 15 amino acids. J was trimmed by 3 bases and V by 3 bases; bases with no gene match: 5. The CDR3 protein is CASSLGDRAYYGYTF. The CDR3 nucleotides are TGTGCCAGCAGCTTGGGGGACAGGGCGTACTATGGCTACACCTTC.

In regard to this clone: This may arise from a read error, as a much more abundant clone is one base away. The CDR3 nucleotides are TGTGCCAGCAGCCGAGTAGGGGGGAACACCGGGGAGCTGTTTTTT. This encodes CASSRVGGNTGELFF. This sequence joins TRBV11-3 and TRBJ2-2, with D perhaps matching TRBD1 (6 bases). V was pared by 5 bases and J by 1 base, with 11 bases between. The CDR3 has 15 residues. Germline lookup yields CDR1 SGHNT and CDR2 YENEEA.

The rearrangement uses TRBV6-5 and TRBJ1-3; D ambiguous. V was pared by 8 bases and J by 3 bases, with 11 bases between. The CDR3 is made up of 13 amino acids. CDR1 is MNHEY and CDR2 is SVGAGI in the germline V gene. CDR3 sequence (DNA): TGTGCCAGCGGATTACAATTTGGAAACACCATATATTTT. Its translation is CASGLQFGNTIYF.

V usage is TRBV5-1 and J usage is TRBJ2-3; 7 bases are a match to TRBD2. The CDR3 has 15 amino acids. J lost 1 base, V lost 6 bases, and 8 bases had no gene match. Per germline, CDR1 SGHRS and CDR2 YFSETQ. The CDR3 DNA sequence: TGCGCCAGCAACCTCGGGGGGACGGGCACAGATACGCAGTATTTT. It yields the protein CASNLGGTGTDTQYF.

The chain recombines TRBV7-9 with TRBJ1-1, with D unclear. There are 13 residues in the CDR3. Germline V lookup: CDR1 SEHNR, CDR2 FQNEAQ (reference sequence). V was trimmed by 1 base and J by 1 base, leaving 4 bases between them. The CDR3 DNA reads TGTGCCAGCAGCTTAGGACAGAACACTGAAGCTTTCTTT. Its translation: CASSLGQNTEAFF.

The CDR3 spells CASSSLSEAFF. CDR3 nucleotides: TGTGCCAGCAGCAGCCTGTCGGAAGCTTTCTTT. The chain couples TRBV6-6 to TRBJ1-1; D ambiguous. CDR3 length equals 11 residues. V was trimmed by 6 bases and J by 8 bases, leaving 10 bases between them. CDR1 and CDR2 (germline): MNHNY, SVGAGI (reference sequence).

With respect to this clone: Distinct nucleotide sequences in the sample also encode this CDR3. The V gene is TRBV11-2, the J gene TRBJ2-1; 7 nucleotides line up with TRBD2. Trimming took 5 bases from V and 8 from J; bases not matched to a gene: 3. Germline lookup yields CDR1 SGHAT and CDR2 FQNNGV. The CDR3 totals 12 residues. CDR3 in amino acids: CASSLGGDEQFF. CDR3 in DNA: TGTGCCAGCAGCCTGGGGGGGGATGAGCAGTTCTTC.

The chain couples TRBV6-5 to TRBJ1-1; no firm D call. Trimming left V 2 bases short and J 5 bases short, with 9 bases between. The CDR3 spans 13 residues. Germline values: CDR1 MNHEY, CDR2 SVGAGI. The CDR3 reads CASSYEAGTEAFF. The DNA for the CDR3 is TGTGCCAGCAGTTACGAGGCGGGGACTGAAGCTTTCTTT.

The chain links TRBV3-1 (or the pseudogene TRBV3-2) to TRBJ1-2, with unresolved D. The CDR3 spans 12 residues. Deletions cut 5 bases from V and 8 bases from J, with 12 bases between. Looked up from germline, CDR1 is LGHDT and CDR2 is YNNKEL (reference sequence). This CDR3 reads CASSGNLRGYTF. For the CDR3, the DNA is TGTGCCAGCAGCGGGAATTTGAGAGGCTACACCTTC.

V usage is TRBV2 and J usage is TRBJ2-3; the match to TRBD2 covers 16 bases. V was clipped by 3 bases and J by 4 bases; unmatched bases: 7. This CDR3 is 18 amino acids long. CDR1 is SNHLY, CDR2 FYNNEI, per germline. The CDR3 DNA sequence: TGTGCCAGCAGTGATCGGGGAGGGACTAGCGGGGGGGCAGATACGCAGTATTTT. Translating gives CASSDRGGTSGGADTQYF. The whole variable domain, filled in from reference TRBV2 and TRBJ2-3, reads EPEVTQTPSHQVTQMGQEVILRCVPISNHLYFYWYRQILGQKVEFLVSFYNNEISEKSEIFDDQFSVERPDGSNFTLKIRSTKLEDSAMYFCASSDRGGTSGGADTQYFGPGTRLTVL.

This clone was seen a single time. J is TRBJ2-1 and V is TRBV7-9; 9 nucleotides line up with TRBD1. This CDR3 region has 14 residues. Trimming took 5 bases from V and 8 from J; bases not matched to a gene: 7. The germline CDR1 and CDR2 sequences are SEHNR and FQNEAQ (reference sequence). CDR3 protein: CASSPPRTGDEQFF. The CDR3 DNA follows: TGTGCCAGCAGCCCCCCTAGGACAGGGGATGAGCAGTTCTTC. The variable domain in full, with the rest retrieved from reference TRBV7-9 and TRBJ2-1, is DTGVSQNPRHKITKRGQNVTFRCDPISEHNRLYWYRQTLGQGPEFLTYFQNEAQLEKSRLLSDRFSAERPKGSFSTLEIQRTEQGDSAMYLCASSPPRTGDEQFFGPGTRLTVL.

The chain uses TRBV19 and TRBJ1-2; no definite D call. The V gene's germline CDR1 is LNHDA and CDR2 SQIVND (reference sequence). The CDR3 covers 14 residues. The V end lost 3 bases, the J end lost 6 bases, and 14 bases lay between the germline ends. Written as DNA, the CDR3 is TGTGCCAGTAGTATGGAGGGAGAAGGGCATGGCTACACCTTC. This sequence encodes CASSMEGEGHGYTF. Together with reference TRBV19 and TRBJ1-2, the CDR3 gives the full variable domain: DGGITQSPKYLFRKEGQNVTLSCEQNLNHDAMYWYRQDPGQGLRLIYYSQIVNDFQKGDIAEGYSVSREKKESFPLTVTSAQKNPTAFYLCASSMEGEGHGYTFGSGTRLTVV.

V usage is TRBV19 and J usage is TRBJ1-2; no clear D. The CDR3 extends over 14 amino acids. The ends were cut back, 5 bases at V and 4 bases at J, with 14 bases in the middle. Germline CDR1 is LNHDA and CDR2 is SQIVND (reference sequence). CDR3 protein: CASSPIPNFYGYTF. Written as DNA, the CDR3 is TGTGCCAGTAGTCCAATCCCGAATTTCTATGGCTACACCTTC. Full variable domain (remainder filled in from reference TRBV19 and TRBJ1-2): DGGITQSPKYLFRKEGQNVTLSCEQNLNHDAMYWYRQDPGQGLRLIYYSQIVNDFQKGDIAEGYSVSREKKESFPLTVTSAQKNPTAFYLCASSPIPNFYGYTFGSGTRLTVV.

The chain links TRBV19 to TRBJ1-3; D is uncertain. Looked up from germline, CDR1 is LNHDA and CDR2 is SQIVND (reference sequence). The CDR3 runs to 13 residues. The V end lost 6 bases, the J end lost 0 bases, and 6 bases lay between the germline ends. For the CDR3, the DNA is TGTGCCAGTAGGAGCCCCTCTGGAAACACCATATATTTT. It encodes CASRSPSGNTIYF.

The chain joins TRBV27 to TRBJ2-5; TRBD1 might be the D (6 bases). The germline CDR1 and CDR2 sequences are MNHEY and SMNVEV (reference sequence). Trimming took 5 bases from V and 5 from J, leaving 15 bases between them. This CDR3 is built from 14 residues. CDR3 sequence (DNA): TGTGCCAGCAGTATTCACAGGGTCTCGGAGACCCAGTACTTC. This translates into CASSIHRVSETQYF.

In DNA form, the CDR3 reads TGTGCCAGCAGCTGGGGTAAGGACGAGCAGTACTTC. Residues: CASSWGKDEQYF. The chain links TRBV5-5 to TRBJ2-7; D ambiguous. Germline V CDR1 and CDR2: SGHKS, YYEKEE (reference sequence). CDR3 length: 12 amino acids. Trimming removed 3 bases from V and 5 bases from J, with 9 bases in between. The full variable domain, completed using reference TRBV5-5 and TRBJ2-7, is DAGVTQSPTHLIKTRGQQVTLRCSPISGHKSVSWYQQVLGQGPQFIFQYYEKEERGRGNFPDRFSARQFPNYSSELNVNALLLGDSALYLCASSWGKDEQYFGPGTRLTVT.

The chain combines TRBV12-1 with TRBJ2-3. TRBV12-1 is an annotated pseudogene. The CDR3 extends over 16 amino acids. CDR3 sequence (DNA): TGTGCCAGCAGCTTTGAATTACGGGCTGGCACAGATACGCAGTATTTT. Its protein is CASSFELRAGTDTQYF.

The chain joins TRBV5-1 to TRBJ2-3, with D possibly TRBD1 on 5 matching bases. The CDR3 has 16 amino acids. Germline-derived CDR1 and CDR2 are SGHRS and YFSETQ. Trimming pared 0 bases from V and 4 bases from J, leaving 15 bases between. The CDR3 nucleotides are TGCGCCAGCAGCTTGGGGGCAGGGTCCTCTTCAGATACGCAGTATTTT. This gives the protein CASSLGAGSSSDTQYF.

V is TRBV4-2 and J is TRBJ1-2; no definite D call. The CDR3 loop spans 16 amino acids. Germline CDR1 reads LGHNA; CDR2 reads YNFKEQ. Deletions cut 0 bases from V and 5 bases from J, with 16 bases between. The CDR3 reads CASSQESATYFYGYTF. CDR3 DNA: TGTGCCAGCAGCCAAGAGTCCGCTACCTACTTTTATGGCTACACCTTC.

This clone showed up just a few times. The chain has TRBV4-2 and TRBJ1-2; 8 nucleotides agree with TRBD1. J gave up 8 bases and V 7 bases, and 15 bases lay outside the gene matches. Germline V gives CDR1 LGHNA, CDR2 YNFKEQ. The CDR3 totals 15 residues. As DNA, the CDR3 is TGTGCCAGCACAAGGTCAGGACAGGGCGAGGGGGGCTACACCTTC. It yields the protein CASTRSGQGEGGYTF.

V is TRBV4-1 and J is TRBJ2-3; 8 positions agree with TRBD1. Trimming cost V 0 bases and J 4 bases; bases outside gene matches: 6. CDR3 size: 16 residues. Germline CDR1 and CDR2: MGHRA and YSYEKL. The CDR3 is CASSQEDRVAADTQYF. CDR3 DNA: TGCGCCAGCAGCCAAGAGGACAGGGTGGCGGCAGATACGCAGTATTTT.

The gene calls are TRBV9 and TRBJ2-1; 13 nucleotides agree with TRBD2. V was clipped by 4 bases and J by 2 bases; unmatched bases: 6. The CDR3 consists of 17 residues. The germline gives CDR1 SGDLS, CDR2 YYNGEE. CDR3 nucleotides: TGTGCCAGCAGCACAAAACTAGCGGGGGGGCCCTACAATGAGCAGTTCTTC. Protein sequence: CASSTKLAGGPYNEQFF.

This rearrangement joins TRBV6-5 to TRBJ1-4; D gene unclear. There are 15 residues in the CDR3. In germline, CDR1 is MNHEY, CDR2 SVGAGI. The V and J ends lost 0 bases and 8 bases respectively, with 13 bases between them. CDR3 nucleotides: TGTGCCAGCAGTTACTCGGGCACCGAAGGCGAAAAACTGTTTTTT. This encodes CASSYSGTEGEKLFF.